These T cell receptor beta chains were read from a single sample in a study of identical twins' blood T cells. Using its own MiXCR run on the 5' RACE reads, TCRdb lists one record per CDR3 protein. The top ten hold approximately 6.6% of the sample, which has a few hundred thousand distinct CDR3 sequences, roughly 27% seen once. The sequencing sample was made of PBMCs. The receptor set was obtained from a woman aged 18 to 55 in good health. Each CDR3 is given with its conserved first and last residue. A D gene is named only where the DNA matches it firmly. Rows give clone size only sometimes, using once, few, many, or a class for an expanded clone.

DNA,CDR3,D,size,V,J
TGTGCTAGTGGTTCGAACCAGGGTGTAGGCTACACCTTC,CASGSNQGVGYTF,.,.,TRBV12-5,TRBJ1-2
TGCGCCAGCAGCTTGGTGGCAGGGGCGGAAAAACTGTTTTTT,CASSLVAGAEKLFF,.,few,TRBV5-1,TRBJ1-4
TGTGCCAGCAGCTTAGGGATGACGGGAGTATACGAGCAGTACTTC,CASSLGMTGVYEQYF,.,few,TRBV11-3,TRBJ2-7
TGTGCCAGCAGCCGCCTACAGGGTTTGTATGGCTACACCTTC,CASSRLQGLYGYTF,.,.,TRBV3-1,TRBJ1-2
TGCAGCGTAGGGTTCTCTGGGGCCAACGTCCTGACTTTC,CSVGFSGANVLTF,.,.,TRBV29-1,TRBJ2-6
TGTGCCAGCCGGAGGGATTTACAGGAAGCTTTCTTT,CASRRDLQEAFF,.,once,TRBV18,TRBJ1-1
TGCGCCAGCAGCTTGATTTCGGGGGTGACTGAAGCTTTCTTT,CASSLISGVTEAFF,.,few,TRBV5-1,TRBJ1-1
TGCAGTGCTAGCCCGGCACAGGCTCGCTACACCTTC,CSASPAQARYTF,.,.,TRBV20-1,TRBJ1-2
TGTGCCAGCAGTCCACAGGGTGATCAGCCCCAGCATTTT,CASSPQGDQPQHF,.,many,TRBV18,TRBJ1-5
TGTGCCAGCAGCGTCGGGCTTAATGAAAAACTGTTTTTT,CASSVGLNEKLFF,.,.,TRBV14,TRBJ1-4
TGTGCCAGCAGCCCCCCATACCAGAGACAGGACGGAGCTTTCTTT,CASSPPYQRQDGAFF,.,few,TRBV7-9,TRBJ1-1
TGTGCCAGCAGTTTCGGTACGAGTGAGCAGTACTTC,CASSFGTSEQYF,.,few,TRBV6-2/TRBV6-3,TRBJ2-7
TGTGCCAGCAGTTACGCGGAATATGAAAAACTGTTTTTT,CASSYAEYEKLFF,.,few,TRBV6-5,TRBJ1-4
TGCAGCGTTGAAGACTTATCTCTCCCTGTCCAAGAGACCCAGTACTTC,CSVEDLSLPVQETQYF,.,once,TRBV29-1,TRBJ2-5
TGTGCCAGCAGTTTAAGGAAGGCTGAAGCTTTCTTT,CASSLRKAEAFF,.,.,TRBV28,TRBJ1-1
TGTGCCTGGAGTGTGGACAGATTTAATCAGCCCCAGCATTTT,CAWSVDRFNQPQHF,.,once,TRBV30,TRBJ1-5
TGTGCCAGTAGTCTTCCGCGCCAACCGAGGTACACTGAAGCTTTCTTT,CASSLPRQPRYTEAFF,.,.,TRBV19,TRBJ1-1
TGCAGCGTCCAAGACAGCCTTAATGAAAAACTGTTTTTT,CSVQDSLNEKLFF,.,few,TRBV29-1,TRBJ1-4
TGTGCCAGCAGCTTAGGAGACAGGTGGGCAGATACGCAGTATTTT,CASSLGDRWADTQYF,.,.,TRBV7-9,TRBJ2-3
TGCAGTGCGTGGGGCAGGGGAAACACTGAAGCTTTCTTT,CSAWGRGNTEAFF,.,many,TRBV20-1,TRBJ1-1
TGCAGTGCTCCCCGCGGAGGTAGCAATGAGCAGTTCTTC,CSAPRGGSNEQFF,.,many,TRBV20-1,TRBJ2-1
TGTGCCAGCAGCTTTGACAATGAGCAGTTCTTC,CASSFDNEQFF,.,many,TRBV7-9,TRBJ2-1
TGTGCCAGCAGTTTATGGCCAGCGGAAACGCAGTATTTT,CASSLWPAETQYF,.,few,TRBV12-3/TRBV12-4,TRBJ2-3
TGCAGTGCAAGGACTAGCCGCAACGAGCAGTTCTTC,CSARTSRNEQFF,TRBD2,.,TRBV20-1,TRBJ2-1
TGTGCCAGCAAACCTCCCAGGGGTTTCTCTGGGGCCAACGTCCTGACTTTC,CASKPPRGFSGANVLTF,.,.,TRBV27,TRBJ2-6
TGTGCCAGCGGACTCGTTCAGGGGGTAAAGACTGAAGCTTTCTTT,CASGLVQGVKTEAFF,TRBD1,.,TRBV7-9,TRBJ1-1
TGCAGCGTTCAGGGGAAAGCGAGGCGCGAGCAGTACTTC,CSVQGKARREQYF,.,.,TRBV29-1,TRBJ2-7
TGCGCCAGCAGCCAAGTACTGACTAGCGGGAGGAATGAGCAGTTCTTC,CASSQVLTSGRNEQFF,TRBD2,few,TRBV4-3,TRBJ2-1
TGTGCCAGCAGTGAATGGAGAACCGGGGAGCTGTTTTTT,CASSEWRTGELFF,.,many,TRBV25-1,TRBJ2-2
TGCGCCAGCAGCCGAAACCTTTATTCTAGCACAGATACGCAGTATTTT,CASSRNLYSSTDTQYF,.,few,TRBV4-3,TRBJ2-3
TGTGCCAGCAGCTTAGAACTTAGATCCCCGCAGTATTTT,CASSLELRSPQYF,.,.,TRBV7-2,TRBJ2-3
TGTGCCAGCAGTGGAGGGCAGGGGGTAACCTACTATGGCTACACCTTC,CASSGGQGVTYYGYTF,TRBD1,.,TRBV6-1,TRBJ1-2
TGTGCCAGCAGCCCCCTTGGTACGAACACCGGGGAGCTGTTTTTT,CASSPLGTNTGELFF,.,.,TRBV3-1,TRBJ2-2
TGTGCCAGCAGCGTCGGTTTGCGGAGCTCCTATAATTCACCCCTCCACTTT,CASSVGLRSSYNSPLHF,.,few,TRBV9,TRBJ1-6
TGTGCCAGCAGCTGCCCGACAGCTAACTATGGCTACACCTTC,CASSCPTANYGYTF,.,.,TRBV11-1,TRBJ1-2
TGCGCCAGCAGCCAAGATCGGGCGGCTGAGACCTATGGCTACACCTTC,CASSQDRAAETYGYTF,.,.,TRBV4-3,TRBJ1-2
TGTGCCAGCAGCGTACGGGGCTCATCCCTTGGAAACACCATATATTTT,CASSVRGSSLGNTIYF,.,few,TRBV9,TRBJ1-3
TGTGCCAGCACCGACTCGGGGGACACCATATATTTT,CASTDSGDTIYF,.,few,TRBV12-3/TRBV12-4,TRBJ1-3
TGTGCCAGCAGCTCCACCACAGGGGGCAACACTGAAGCTTTCTTT,CASSSTTGGNTEAFF,TRBD1,.,TRBV11-2,TRBJ1-1
TGCGCCAGCAGGATCCGACTAGCGAGTAATGAGCAGTTCTTC,CASRIRLASNEQFF,TRBD2,.,TRBV4-1,TRBJ2-1
TGTGCCACCAGCAGATCCAGTGTTCGCAGAGGGGACACCGGGGAGCTGTTTTTT,CATSRSSVRRGDTGELFF,.,few,TRBV15,TRBJ2-2